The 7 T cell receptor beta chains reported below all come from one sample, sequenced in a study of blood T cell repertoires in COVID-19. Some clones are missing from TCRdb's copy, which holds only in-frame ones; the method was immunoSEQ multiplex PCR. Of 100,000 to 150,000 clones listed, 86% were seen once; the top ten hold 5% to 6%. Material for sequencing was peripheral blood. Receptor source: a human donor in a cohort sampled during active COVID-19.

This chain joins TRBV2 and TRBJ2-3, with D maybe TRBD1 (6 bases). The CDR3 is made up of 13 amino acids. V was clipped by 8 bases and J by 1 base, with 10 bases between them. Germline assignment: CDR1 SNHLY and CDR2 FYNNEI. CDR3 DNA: TGTGCCAGCGGCCCAGGGGGCACAGATACGCAGTATTTT. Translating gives CASGPGGTDTQYF.

CDR3 amino acids: CASSSPASGNTGELFF. DNA of the CDR3: TGTGCCAGCAGTTCCCCCGCGAGCGGAAACACCGGGGAGCTGTTTTTT. The chain recombines TRBV6-5 with TRBJ2-2, with D possibly matching TRBD2 (5 bases). The germline V gene has CDR1 MNHEY and CDR2 SVGAGI. Trimming stripped 4 bases from V and 2 bases from J, with 14 bases between. The CDR3 sequence is 16 residues long.

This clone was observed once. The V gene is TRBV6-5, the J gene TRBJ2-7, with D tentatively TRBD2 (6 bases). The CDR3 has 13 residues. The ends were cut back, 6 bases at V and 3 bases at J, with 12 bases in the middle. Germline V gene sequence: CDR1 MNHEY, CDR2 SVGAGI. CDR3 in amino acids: CASSLSGSYEQYF. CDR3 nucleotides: TGTGCCAGCAGCCTTAGCGGAAGCTACGAGCAGTACTTC.

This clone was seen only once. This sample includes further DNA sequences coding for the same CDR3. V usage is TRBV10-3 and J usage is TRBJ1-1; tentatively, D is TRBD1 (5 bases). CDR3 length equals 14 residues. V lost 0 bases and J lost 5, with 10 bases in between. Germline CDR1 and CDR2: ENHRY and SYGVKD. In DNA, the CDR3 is TGTGCCATCAGTGAGTCCCAGGGTGGGACTGAAGCTTTCTTT. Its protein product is CAISESQGGTEAFF.

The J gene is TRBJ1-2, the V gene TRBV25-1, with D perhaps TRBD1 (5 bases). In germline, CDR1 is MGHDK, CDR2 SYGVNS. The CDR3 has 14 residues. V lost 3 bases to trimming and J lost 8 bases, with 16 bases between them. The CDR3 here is CASSESDIVRGYTF. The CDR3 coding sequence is TGTGCCAGCAGTGAGTCGGACATCGTACGGGGCTACACCTTC.

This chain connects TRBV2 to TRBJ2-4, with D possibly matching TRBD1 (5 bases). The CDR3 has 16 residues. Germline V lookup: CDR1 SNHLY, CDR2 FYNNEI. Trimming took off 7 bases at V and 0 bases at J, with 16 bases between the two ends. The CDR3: CASKGRWILAKNIQYF. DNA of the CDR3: TGTGCCAGCAAGGGGCGGTGGATACTAGCCAAAAACATTCAGTACTTC. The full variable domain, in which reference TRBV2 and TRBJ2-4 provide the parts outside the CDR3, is EPEVTQTPSHQVTQMGQEVILRCVPISNHLYFYWYRQILGQKVEFLVSFYNNEISEKSEIFDDQFSVERPDGSNFTLKIRSTKLEDSAMYFCASKGRWILAKNIQYFGAGTRLSVL.

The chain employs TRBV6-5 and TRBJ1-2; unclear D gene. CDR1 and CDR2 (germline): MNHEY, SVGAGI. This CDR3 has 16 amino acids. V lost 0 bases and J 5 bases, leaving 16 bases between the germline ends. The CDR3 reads CASSYSTSSWRYGYTF. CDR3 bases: TGTGCCAGCAGTTACTCGACGTCCTCCTGGAGGTATGGCTACACCTTC.